The 12 T cell receptor beta chains in this list originate from one sample, sequenced in a study of cytomegalovirus exposure and HLA in healthy donors. The PCR contained 60 Vbeta and 13 Jbeta primers. Data came from immunoSEQ multiplex PCR; TCRdb stores just in-frame clones and leaves some out. Of some 190,000 clones listed, 65% to 85% are singletons. Material for sequencing was PBMCs. Source of these receptors: a man aged 35-49 years in good health and CMV-seropositive.

There are a few counts of this clone. This chain joins TRBV9 and TRBJ2-7; D is unresolved. V was shortened by 7 bases and J by 2 bases, with 13 bases between the two germline ends. Germline V lookup: CDR1 SGDLS, CDR2 YYNGEE. The CDR3 consists of 13 residues. The DNA of the CDR3 is TGTGCCAGCGGTTCCGGGTCGACCTACGAGCAGTACTTC. It codes for CASGSGSTYEQYF.

This chain joins TRBV5-4 and TRBJ1-1, with D uncertain. The CDR3 length is 15 residues. Germline V lookup: CDR1 SGHNT, CDR2 YYREEE (reference sequence). V lost 4 bases, J lost 1 base, and 14 bases lay in between. The DNA of the CDR3 is TGTGCCAGCAGCCTACCCCGACAAACGAACACTGAAGCTTTCTTT. Residues: CASSLPRQTNTEAFF.

This sequence joins TRBV19 and TRBJ1-5; no firm D call. Trimming removed 0 bases from V and 0 bases from J, with 9 bases in between. Germline CDR1 LNHDA, CDR2 SQIVND (reference sequence). CDR3 length equals 16 residues. The CDR3 DNA sequence: TGTGCCAGTAGTATAGATGGGCAGCATAGCAATCAGCCCCAGCATTTT. Protein sequence: CASSIDGQHSNQPQHF.

The rearrangement links TRBV2 to TRBJ2-7; TRBD2 matches 8 bases. Trimming removed 7 bases from V and 4 bases from J; junction bases left unmatched: 3. The CDR3 consists of 12 residues. In germline, CDR1 is SNHLY, CDR2 FYNNEI. The CDR3 reads CASIGRGYEQYF. CDR3 nucleotides: TGTGCCAGCATCGGGAGGGGATACGAGCAGTACTTC.

This sequence joins TRBV5-1 and TRBJ2-2; 10 nucleotides line up with TRBD2. The J segment lost 5 bases and the V segment lost 3 bases, leaving 4 bases of the junction unmatched. This CDR3 comprises 15 residues. Germline CDR1 reads SGHRS; CDR2 reads YFSETQ. For the CDR3, the DNA is TGCGCCAGCAGCTCCCAACTAGCGGGGACCGGGGAGCTGTTTTTT. Residues: CASSSQLAGTGELFF.

The chain employs TRBV19 and TRBJ1-2; 7 bases match TRBD1. Germline CDR1 reads LNHDA; CDR2 reads SQIVND (reference sequence). This CDR3 has 14 residues. The trim removed 5 bases at V and 4 bases at J, leaving 7 bases unmatched. This CDR3 is CASSSRDSLYGYTF. The CDR3 nucleotides read TGTGCCAGTAGTTCTCGGGACAGCCTCTATGGCTACACCTTC.

The gene calls are TRBV5-1 and TRBJ1-4; D may be TRBD1 (5 bases). Germline CDR1 SGHRS, CDR2 YFSETQ. CDR3 size: 14 residues. The V and J ends lost 0 bases and 3 bases respectively, with 6 bases between them. The CDR3 nucleotides read TGCGCCAGCAGCTTGGGGGACTCTAATGAAAAACTGTTTTTT. Translation: CASSLGDSNEKLFF.

The chain recombines TRBV11-2 with TRBJ2-5, with a possible D match to TRBD1 (7 bases). V was trimmed by 0 bases and J by 0 bases, leaving 11 bases between them. The CDR3 length is 16 residues. Germline V gene lookup returns CDR1 SGHAT and CDR2 FQNNGV. The CDR3: CASSLEAGGYQETQYF. The CDR3, as DNA: TGTGCCAGCAGCTTAGAGGCAGGGGGGTACCAAGAGACCCAGTACTTC.

This chain links TRBV28 with TRBJ2-7; a possible D gene is TRBD2 (5 bases). The CDR3 runs to 11 residues. V was shortened by 5 bases and J by 12 bases, with 14 bases between the two germline ends. Germline-derived CDR1 and CDR2 are MDHEN and SYDVKM. The CDR3 here is CASSPLPGMYF. In nucleotides, the CDR3 is TGTGCCAGCAGTCCTCTTCCCGGGATGTACTTC.

Regarding this clone: Additional DNA sequences in this sample encode the identical CDR3. This chain joins TRBV5-1 and TRBJ2-1; TRBD2 aligns across 13 bases. The CDR3 is 15 amino acids. Looked up from germline, CDR1 is SGHRS and CDR2 is YFSETQ. V shed 4 bases, J shed 4 bases, and the junction held 2 bases outside the gene matches. The CDR3 DNA follows: TGCGCCAGCAGCCCGGGACTAGCGGGATACAATGAGCAGTTCTTC. This codes for CASSPGLAGYNEQFF.

This clone turned up a few times. The rearrangement joins TRBV10-3 to TRBJ2-7; maybe TRBD2 (6 bases). The germline CDR1 and CDR2 sequences are ENHRY and SYGVKD. With 0 bases removed from V and 4 bases from J, the gap between germline ends came to 22 bases. CDR3 length: 18 residues. The CDR3 loop reads CAISESFSVRGTGYEQYF. Here the CDR3 DNA reads TGTGCCATCAGTGAGTCGTTTTCGGTACGGGGGACCGGGTACGAGCAGTACTTC.

The genes are TRBV5-6 and TRBJ1-4; 7 nucleotides agree with TRBD1. After removal of 0 bases from V and 3 bases from J, the junction contained 2 bases not matched to a gene. This CDR3 is 15 amino acids long. Germline V CDR1 and CDR2: SGHDT, YYEEEE. CDR3 amino acids: CASSLVGTANEKLFF. CDR3 bases: TGTGCCAGCAGCTTGGTAGGGACAGCTAATGAAAAACTGTTTTTT.